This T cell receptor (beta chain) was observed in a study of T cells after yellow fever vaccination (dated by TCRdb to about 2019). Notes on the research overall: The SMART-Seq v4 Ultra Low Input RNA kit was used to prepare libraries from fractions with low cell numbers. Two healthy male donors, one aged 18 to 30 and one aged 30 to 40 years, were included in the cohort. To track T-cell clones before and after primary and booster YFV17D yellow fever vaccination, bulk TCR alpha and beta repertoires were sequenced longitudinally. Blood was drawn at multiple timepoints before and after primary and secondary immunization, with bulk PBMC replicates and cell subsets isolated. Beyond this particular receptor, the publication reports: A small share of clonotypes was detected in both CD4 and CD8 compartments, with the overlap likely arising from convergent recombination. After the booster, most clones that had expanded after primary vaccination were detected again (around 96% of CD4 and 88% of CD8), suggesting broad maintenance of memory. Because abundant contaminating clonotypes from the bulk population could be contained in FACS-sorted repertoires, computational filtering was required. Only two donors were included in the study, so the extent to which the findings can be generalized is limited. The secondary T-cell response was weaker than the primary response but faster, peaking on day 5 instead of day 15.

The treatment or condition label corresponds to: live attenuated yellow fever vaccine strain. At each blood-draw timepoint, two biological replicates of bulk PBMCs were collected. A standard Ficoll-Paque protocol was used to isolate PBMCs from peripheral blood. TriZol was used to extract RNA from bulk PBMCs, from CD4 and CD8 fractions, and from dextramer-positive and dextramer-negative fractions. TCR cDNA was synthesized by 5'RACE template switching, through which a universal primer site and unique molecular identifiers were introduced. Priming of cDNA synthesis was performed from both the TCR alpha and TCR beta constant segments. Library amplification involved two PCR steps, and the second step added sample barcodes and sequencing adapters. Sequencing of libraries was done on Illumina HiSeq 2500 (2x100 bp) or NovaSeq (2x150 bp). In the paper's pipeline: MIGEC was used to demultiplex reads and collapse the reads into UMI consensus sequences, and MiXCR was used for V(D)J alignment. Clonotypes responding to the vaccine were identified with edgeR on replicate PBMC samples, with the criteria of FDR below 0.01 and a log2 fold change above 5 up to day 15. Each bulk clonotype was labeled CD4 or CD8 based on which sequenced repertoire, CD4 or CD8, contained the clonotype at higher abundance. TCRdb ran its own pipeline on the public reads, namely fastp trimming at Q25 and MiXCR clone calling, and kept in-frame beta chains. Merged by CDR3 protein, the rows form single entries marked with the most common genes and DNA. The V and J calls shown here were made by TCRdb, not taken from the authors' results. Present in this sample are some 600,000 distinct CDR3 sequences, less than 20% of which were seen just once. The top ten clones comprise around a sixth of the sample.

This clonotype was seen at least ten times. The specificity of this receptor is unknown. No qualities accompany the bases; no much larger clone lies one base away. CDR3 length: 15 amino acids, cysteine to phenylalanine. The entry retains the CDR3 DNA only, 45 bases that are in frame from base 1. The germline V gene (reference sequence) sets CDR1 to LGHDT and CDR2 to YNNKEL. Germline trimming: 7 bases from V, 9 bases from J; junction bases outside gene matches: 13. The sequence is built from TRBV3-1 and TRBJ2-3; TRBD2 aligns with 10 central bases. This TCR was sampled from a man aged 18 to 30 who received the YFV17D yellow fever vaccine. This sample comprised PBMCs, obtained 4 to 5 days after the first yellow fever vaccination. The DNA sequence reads TGTGCCAGCACCTCAGTAGTAGCGGGGGGCCGAACGCAGTATTTT. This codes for CASTSVVAGGRTQYF.